Shown below are 18 T cell receptor beta chains from a single sample sequenced in a study of regulatory and conventional T cells in RAG deficiency. Profiling relied on immunoSEQ multiplex PCR, and the TCRdb table lists in-frame clones only, not all of them. The table includes around 31,000 clones, around 89% detected once. The same sample was also studied in work on regulatory T cells. From that second work: The PCR used 52 TRBV and 13 TRBJ primers.

The sample taken for sequencing was CD8+ T cells sorted from blood. The receptors stem from a human donor in good health.

This chain uses TRBV27 with TRBJ2-6; D unresolved. The CDR3 covers 16 residues. Trimming took off 5 bases at V and 0 bases at J, with 11 bases between the two ends. The germline CDR1 and CDR2 sequences are MNHEY and SMNVEV (reference sequence). CDR3 DNA sequence: TGTGCCAGCAGTCCGGGTTCTCGCTCTGGGGCCAACGTCCTGACTTTC. Translation gives CASSPGSRSGANVLTF.

This chain uses TRBV18 with TRBJ2-7; D might be TRBD2 (6 bases). Germline CDR1 KGHSH, CDR2 LQKENI. The CDR3 totals 16 residues. V lost 0 bases and J 0 bases, leaving 12 bases between the germline ends. The chain's CDR3 is CASSPPPEGSSYEQYF. The CDR3 DNA reads as TGTGCCAGCTCACCACCCCCGGAGGGGAGCTCCTACGAGCAGTACTTC.

The J gene is TRBJ1-1, the V gene TRBV5-1, with D uncertain. The CDR3 sequence is 13 residues long. Germline V gene data show CDR1 as SGHRS and CDR2 as YFSETQ. The ends were cut back, 5 bases at V and 1 base at J, with 9 bases in the middle. The chain's CDR3 is CASRTTSNTEAFF. In DNA, the CDR3 is TGCGCCAGCAGAACGACATCGAACACTGAAGCTTTCTTT. Filled out from reference TRBV5-1 and TRBJ1-1, the complete variable domain reads KAGVTQTPRYLIKTRGQQVTLSCSPISGHRSVSWYQQTPGQGLQFLFEYFSETQRNKGNFPGRFSGRQFSNSRSEMNVSTLELGDSALYLCASRTTSNTEAFFGQGTRLTVV.

V gene TRBV19 combines with J gene TRBJ2-7; D is ambiguous. Per the germline V gene, CDR1 is LNHDA and CDR2 is SQIVND (reference sequence). Trimming shortened V by 4 bases and J by 1 base, and 14 bases separated the two germline ends. The CDR3 loop spans 15 amino acids. The chain's CDR3 is CASSRRPEGSYEQYF. In DNA, the CDR3 is TGTGCCAGTAGTAGGAGACCCGAAGGATCCTACGAGCAGTACTTC.

V and J are TRBV7-9 and TRBJ2-1, with 7 bases fitting TRBD1. The germline V gene encodes CDR1 SEHNR and CDR2 FQNEAQ (reference sequence). V shed 5 bases, J shed 4 bases, and the junction held 8 bases outside the gene matches. The CDR3 contains 15 residues. This chain's CDR3 is CASSRSDRVYNEQFF. The CDR3, as DNA: TGTGCCAGCAGCCGATCAGACAGGGTATACAATGAGCAGTTCTTC. Full variable domain (rest looked up from reference TRBV7-9 and TRBJ2-1): DTGVSQNPRHKITKRGQNVTFRCDPISEHNRLYWYRQTLGQGPEFLTYFQNEAQLEKSRLLSDRFSAERPKGSFSTLEIQRTEQGDSAMYLCASSRSDRVYNEQFFGPGTRLTVL.

The chain is built from TRBV5-4 and TRBJ1-3, with D hard to call. Trimming shortened V by 4 bases and J by 1 base, and 15 bases separated the two germline ends. This CDR3 is built from 16 residues. CDR1 SGHNT and CDR2 YYREEE come from the germline V gene (reference sequence). Here the CDR3 DNA reads TGTGCCAGCAGCCGGGCGTCGCCTCCTTCTGGAAACACCATATATTTT. This codes for CASSRASPPSGNTIYF. The whole variable domain, remainder taken from reference TRBV5-4 and TRBJ1-3, is ETGVTQSPTHLIKTRGQQVTLRCSSQSGHNTVSWYQQALGQGPQFIFQYYREEENGRGNFPPRFSGLQFPNYSSELNVNALELDDSALYLCASSRASPPSGNTIYFGEGSWLTVV.

CDR3 sequence (DNA): TGTGCCAGCAGGAAGAGGGGATTGGAGGGCTACACCTTC. Protein product: CASRKRGLEGYTF. The genes are TRBV2 and TRBJ1-2; maybe TRBD1 (5 bases). This CDR3 spans 13 amino acids. Between the trimmed V and J ends, which lost 6 bases and 8 bases, there was a span of 16 bases. CDR1 SNHLY and CDR2 FYNNEI come from the germline V gene.

The V call is TRBV6-5, the J call TRBJ1-2; the D gene is possibly TRBD1 (5 bases). Deletions cut 5 bases from V and 6 bases from J, with 13 bases between. Germline V gene sequence: CDR1 MNHEY, CDR2 SVGAGI. The CDR3 runs 13 residues. CDR3 region: CASSLVGGDGYTF. The CDR3 DNA reads as TGTGCCAGCAGTCTCGTGGGGGGGGATGGCTACACCTTC.

The rearrangement links TRBV9 to TRBJ1-2; TRBD1 matches at 7 bases. The V gene end was trimmed by 4 bases and the J gene end by 5 bases; junction bases not matched to a gene: 5. Germline-derived CDR1 and CDR2 are SGDLS and YYNGEE. The CDR3 runs to 13 residues. The DNA of the CDR3 is TGTGCCAGCAGCTTGGGACAGCTTTATGGCTACACCTTC. It is translated as CASSLGQLYGYTF.

In DNA, the CDR3 is TGTGCCAGCAGCGTAGAACCGAGCCTGAACACCGGGGAGCTGTTTTTT. It specifies CASSVEPSLNTGELFF. This chain joins TRBV9 and TRBJ2-2; no clear D. The V end lost 0 bases, the J end lost 1 base, and 10 bases lay between the germline ends. The length of the CDR3 is 16 residues. Germline V gives CDR1 SGDLS, CDR2 YYNGEE.

The chain links TRBV11-2 to TRBJ1-5, with D tentatively TRBD1 (6 bases). The length of the CDR3 is 15 residues. V lost 6 bases, J lost 0 bases, and 12 bases lay in between. Germline V CDR1 and CDR2: SGHAT, FQNNGV. CDR3 nucleotides: TGTGCCAGCAGAAAAAGGGGGGTTAGCAATCAGCCCCAGCATTTT. Translated: CASRKRGVSNQPQHF.

The chain couples TRBV6-1 to TRBJ2-7; D is unclear. Trimming took 9 bases from V and 2 from J, leaving 20 bases between them. From germline, CDR1 is MNHNS and CDR2 SASEGT. The CDR3 sequence is 15 residues long. The CDR3 is CARHPEQTSTYEQYF. The CDR3 DNA follows: TGTGCCAGGCATCCAGAACAAACTTCCACCTACGAGCAGTACTTC.

The chain employs TRBV5-4 and TRBJ2-7, with D perhaps matching TRBD1 or TRBD2 (5 bases each). CDR3 size: 14 residues. Germline-derived CDR1 and CDR2 are SGHNT and YYREEE (reference sequence). The V end was cut by 4 bases, the J end by 2 bases, with 13 bases between. CDR3 protein: CASSAGASAYEQYF. CDR3 nucleotide sequence: TGTGCCAGCAGCGCCGGGGCTTCAGCCTACGAGCAGTACTTC.

This chain connects TRBV7-9 to TRBJ1-4; 7 bases agree with TRBD1. This CDR3 comprises 19 residues. The V gene end was trimmed by 1 base and the J gene end by 2 bases; junction bases not matched to a gene: 13. The germline V gene encodes CDR1 SEHNR and CDR2 FQNEAQ (reference sequence). In nucleotides, the CDR3 is TGTGCCAGCAGCTTAGAACTGACAGGGCTCCGAGCTACTAATGAAAAACTGTTTTTT. Translated: CASSLELTGLRATNEKLFF.

This clone was observed once. The V call is TRBV18, the J call TRBJ2-1; D gene ambiguous. Germline V CDR1 and CDR2: KGHSH, LQKENI. The CDR3 covers 14 residues. Trimming removed 6 bases at V and 0 bases at J, with 9 bases between. Here the CDR3 reads CASSPLSSYNEQFF. The CDR3 nucleotides are TGTGCCAGCTCTCCCCTGAGCTCCTACAATGAGCAGTTCTTC.

About this clone: Germline is not matched at one junction end, which may reflect a read error. The rearrangement links TRBV7-7 to TRBJ2-2; TRBD2 agrees at 10 bases. Germline V gene sequence: CDR1 SSHAT, CDR2 FNYEAQ (reference sequence). The CDR3 covers 14 residues. CDR3 sequence reads: CASSPGLATGELFF. In nucleotides, the CDR3 is TGTGCTAGCAGCCCGGGACTAGCGACCGGGGAGCTGTTTTTT.

The genes are TRBV11-2 and TRBJ2-5; tentatively, D is TRBD1 or TRBD2 (6 bases each). The J call may be faulty, since TRBJ2-7 better matches the DNA end. Per the germline V gene, CDR1 is SGHAT and CDR2 is FQNNGV. This CDR3 contains 18 residues. CDR3 DNA sequence: TGTGCCAGCAGCTTACCATACAGTTGGAACAGGGAGGACTACGAGCAGTACTTC. As protein: CASSLPYSWNREDYEQYF.

The chain couples TRBV28 to TRBJ1-5; no firm D call. The CDR3 length is 14 residues. V lost 1 base, J lost 3 bases, and 7 bases lay in between. Germline CDR1 MDHEN, CDR2 SYDVKM. CDR3 in DNA: TGTGCCAGCAGTTTATTGGGCCCCAATCAGCCCCAGCATTTT. It encodes CASSLLGPNQPQHF.